These 8 T cell receptor beta chains were sequenced from one sample in a study of blood T cells in healthy people across ages. The authors ran a second PCR of about 6 to 11 cycles using a sample-barcoded 5' primer and a J-beta primer mix. MiXCR, run by TCRdb on the 5' RACE reads, gives a single entry per CDR3 protein. The data contain about 1.6 million distinct CDR3 sequences, approximately 32% of them seen just once; the ten biggest clones take up roughly 10%. The sequenced material came from blood. These TCRs come from a woman between 25 and 40 years old in good health.

The chain uses TRBV9 and TRBJ2-3, with 8 bases matching TRBD2. The germline gives CDR1 SGDLS, CDR2 YYNGEE. This CDR3 comprises 14 residues. Trimming cost V 6 bases and J 0 bases; bases outside gene matches: 3. The CDR3 DNA reads TGTGCCAGCACCTGGACTAGCAGCACAGATACGCAGTATTTT. It is translated as CASTWTSSTDTQYF.

The chain links TRBV7-2 to TRBJ2-7, with 10 nucleotides matching TRBD2. The junction had 6 bases not matched to a gene; V was cut back by 4 bases and J by 6 bases. Germline V gene lookup returns CDR1 SGHTA and CDR2 FQGNSA. The CDR3 runs to 14 residues. The CDR3 DNA reads TGTGCCAGCAGCTCGAGAGTAGCGGGGGGCGAGCAGTACTTC. Residues: CASSSRVAGGEQYF.

The DNA for the CDR3 is TGCAGTGCTGAGACTAGCGGGGGGGGGTTGGGGTATACGCAGTATTTT. Translating it yields CSAETSGGGLGYTQYF. This chain links TRBV20-1 with TRBJ2-3, with 14 bases identical to TRBD2. The V gene's germline CDR1 is DFQATT and CDR2 SNEGSKA (reference sequence). The V and J ends lost 5 bases and 7 bases, in that order; junction bases with no gene match: 11. This CDR3 comprises 16 residues.

CDR3 coding DNA: TGTGCCAGCAGGTCGGAGGGGTTAGCTAACTATGGCTACACCTTC. Translating it yields CASRSEGLANYGYTF. V usage is TRBV27 and J usage is TRBJ1-2; perhaps TRBD1 as D (5 bases). Trimming pared 6 bases from V and 0 bases from J, leaving 14 bases between. Germline V gives CDR1 MNHEY, CDR2 SMNVEV (reference sequence). The CDR3 loop spans 15 amino acids.

The V call is TRBV5-1, the J call TRBJ2-3; 11 positions match TRBD2. V lost 4 bases, J lost 3 bases, and 7 bases stayed unmatched. Per the germline V gene, CDR1 is SGHRS and CDR2 is YFSETQ. The CDR3 is 16 residues long. The CDR3 is CASSVTSGGYTDTQYF. The CDR3 bases are TGCGCCAGCAGCGTAACTAGCGGGGGATATACAGATACGCAGTATTTT.

The chain joins TRBV5-1 to TRBJ2-1, with 10 nucleotides matching TRBD2. The length of the CDR3 is 16 residues. Germline V gene sequence: CDR1 SGHRS, CDR2 YFSETQ. V lost 0 bases to trimming and J lost 5 bases; unmatched junction nucleotides: 5. The CDR3 region is CASSLGPSGSNNEQFF. The CDR3 DNA reads as TGCGCCAGCAGCTTGGGTCCTAGCGGGAGCAACAATGAGCAGTTCTTC.

The chain links TRBV4-2 to TRBJ2-2; the D gene is possibly TRBD2 (5 bases). Trimming took 1 base from V and 5 from J, leaving 11 bases between them. The CDR3 totals 15 residues. The germline V gene has CDR1 LGHNA and CDR2 YNFKEQ. The CDR3 region is CASSQVLSDTGELFF. Here the CDR3 DNA reads TGTGCCAGCAGCCAAGTTCTTAGCGATACCGGGGAGCTGTTTTTT.

The V gene is TRBV28, the J gene TRBJ1-2; D remains ambiguous. The germline gives CDR1 MDHEN, CDR2 SYDVKM. The CDR3 spans 13 residues. Trimming took 3 bases from V and 9 from J, leaving 14 bases between them. In nucleotides, the CDR3 is TGTGCCAGCAGTTTCGGCGGAGTCAGGAGCTACACCTTC. Translated, it gives CASSFGGVRSYTF.